This T cell receptor beta chain was obtained from a study of post-analysis software for immune sequencing data. Study summary: The disease courses covered relapsing-remitting, secondary progressive and progressive-relapsing multiple sclerosis. Regarding the study as a whole: The normalized Chao1 diversity of multiple sclerosis patients was significantly lower than that of controls. Co-batched samples clustered tightly together by F measure. About five TRBV segments (TRBV5-6, TRBV5-1 and TRBV20-1 among them) occurred more frequently in patients than in controls.

Germline lookup yields CDR1 MGHRA and CDR2 YSYEKL. V was shortened by 1 base and J by 0 bases, with 7 bases between the two germline ends. The CDR3 runs to 14 residues. The authors incorporated unique molecular identifiers into the TCR beta cDNA libraries. The yield from around 1 to 10 million T cells was roughly 500,000 cDNA molecules in total. TCRdb itself ran the PCR reads through MiXCR, one entry per CDR3 protein. The sample yields approximately 570,000 distinct CDR3 sequences, about 44% seen once. As for this clonotype: Its antigen is still unknown.

Sequencing used blood. The clonotype was recovered from a girl aged 10 to 17 with multiple sclerosis. J is TRBJ2-7 and V is TRBV4-1; D is unclear. CDR3 DNA: TGCGCCAGCAGCCAAGCGGCGGCCTCCTACGAGCAGTACTTC. Encoded protein: CASSQAAASYEQYF.